Each of the 21 T cell receptor beta chains below was sequenced from the same sample in a study of blood T cell repertoires in COVID-19. TCRdb's table, derived via immunoSEQ multiplex PCR, lists solely in-frame clones and lacks some. Of under 150,000 clones listed, 75% to 85% were seen once; the top ten hold 4.5% to 5%. Sequenced sample: peripheral blood. The receptors originated from a woman of 80 years or more with active or convalescent COVID-19.

The genes are TRBV11-2 and TRBJ2-5; D is perhaps TRBD2 (5 bases). With 6 bases removed from V and 0 bases from J, the gap between germline ends came to 17 bases. Looked up from germline, CDR1 is SGHAT and CDR2 is FQNNGV. This CDR3 comprises 16 residues. The CDR3 protein is CASSYRWGEYQETQYF. The CDR3 DNA sequence: TGTGCCAGCAGTTATCGCTGGGGAGAGTACCAAGAGACCCAGTACTTC.

V and J are TRBV6-6 and TRBJ2-7, with 7 bases lining up with TRBD1. Germline V gene data show CDR1 as MNHNY and CDR2 as SVGAGI (reference sequence). V trimming: 6 bases; J trimming: 1 base; junction bases outside the gene matches: 3. This CDR3 comprises 13 residues. CDR3 nucleotides: TGTGCCAGCAGCCCGGGACAGTCCTACGAGCAGTACTTC. Translating it yields CASSPGQSYEQYF.

J is TRBJ1-2 and V is TRBV11-2, with D uncertain. Deletions cut 5 bases from V and 4 bases from J, with 20 bases between. The CDR3 contains 16 residues. Germline V gene sequence: CDR1 SGHAT, CDR2 FQNNGV. CDR3 DNA sequence: TGTGCCAGCAGCCCAACCGCCTTCGGGGAACCCTATGGCTACACCTTC. Protein: CASSPTAFGEPYGYTF.

The chain joins TRBV15 to TRBJ2-5; TRBD2 might be the D (5 bases). V lost 0 bases and J 7 bases, leaving 18 bases between the germline ends. This CDR3 has 16 residues. Germline CDR1 and CDR2: LNHNV and YYDKDF (reference sequence). The CDR3 spells CATSRELTGDRGTQYF. The CDR3 DNA reads as TGTGCCACCAGCAGAGAGCTGACTGGGGATCGGGGGACCCAGTACTTC.

This chain uses TRBV7-3 with TRBJ2-2; D perhaps matches TRBD1 (5 bases). V lost 2 bases and J 4 bases, leaving 11 bases between the germline ends. CDR1 SGHTA and CDR2 FQGTGA come from the germline V gene. This CDR3 is built from 15 residues. The CDR3 DNA sequence: TGTGCCAGCAGCTTAGCAGGGTCGGCCACCGGGGAGCTGTTTTTT. Amino acids: CASSLAGSATGELFF. The whole variable domain, filled in from reference TRBV7-3 and TRBJ2-2, reads GAGVSQTPSNKVTEKGKYVELRCDPISGHTALYWYRQSLGQGPEFLIYFQGTGAADDSGLPNDRFFAVRPEGSVSTLKIQRTERGDSAVYLCASSLAGSATGELFFGEGSRLTVL.

The chain has TRBV29-1 and TRBJ1-2; 8 positions agree with TRBD1. This CDR3 is built from 13 residues. Germline assignment: CDR1 SQVTM and CDR2 ANQGSEA. V gave up 7 bases and J gave up 6 bases; unmatched junction bases: 10. The CDR3 sequence is CSALGDRRDGYTF. CDR3 coding DNA: TGCAGCGCATTAGGGGACAGGAGAGATGGCTACACCTTC.

This clone has a single count. The chain employs TRBV3-1 (or the pseudogene TRBV3-2) and TRBJ2-1, with a possible D match to TRBD1 (5 bases). The germline gives CDR1 LGHDT, CDR2 YNNKEL (reference sequence). This CDR3 spans 15 amino acids. Trimming stripped 2 bases from V and 4 bases from J, with 12 bases between. CDR3 DNA sequence: TGTGCCAGCAGCCAACTCGGACAACTTTACAATGAGCAGTTCTTC. Amino acids: CASSQLGQLYNEQFF.

This clone came up a few times. The V and J genes are TRBV11-2 and TRBJ1-2, with TRBD1 matching over 7 bases. Germline-derived CDR1 and CDR2 are SGHAT and FQNNGV. The trim removed 0 bases at V and 0 bases at J, leaving 4 bases unmatched. This CDR3 comprises 16 residues. The CDR3 DNA sequence: TGTGCCAGCAGCTTAGACTGGACAGGTGCTAACTATGGCTACACCTTC. It encodes CASSLDWTGANYGYTF.

The CDR3 spells CASGPIAGGLGEQFF. CDR3 coding DNA: TGTGCCAGCGGACCTATAGCGGGGGGGCTGGGTGAGCAGTTCTTC. This chain uses TRBV7-8 with TRBJ2-1; 11 bases align to TRBD2. Losses at the gene ends were 8 bases for V and 9 bases for J; bases not matched to a gene: 12. This CDR3 contains 15 residues. The germline CDR1 and CDR2 sequences are SGHVS and FQNEAQ.

In regard to this clone: This CDR3 is also generated by other DNA sequences in the sample. The V gene is TRBV18, the J gene TRBJ1-1, with TRBD1 as a possible D gene (5 bases). Germline values: CDR1 KGHSH, CDR2 LQKENI. The CDR3 spans 13 residues. Trimming stripped 3 bases from V and 3 bases from J, with 8 bases between. The chain's CDR3 is CASSPSRDTEAFF. The CDR3 nucleotides are TGTGCCAGCTCACCGTCCAGGGACACTGAAGCTTTCTTT.

V is TRBV28 and J is TRBJ2-5; 9 bases align to TRBD1. Germline assignment: CDR1 MDHEN and CDR2 SYDVKM. With V trimmed by 2 bases and J by 1 base, 5 bases remained unmatched. The CDR3 runs 16 residues. The chain's CDR3 is CASSLTGTGSQETQYF. The DNA for the CDR3 is TGTGCCAGCAGTTTAACCGGGACAGGGTCCCAAGAGACCCAGTACTTC.

The rearrangement links TRBV19 to TRBJ1-2; weak D call: TRBD1 (6 bases). The CDR3 extends over 14 amino acids. Germline V CDR1 and CDR2: LNHDA, SQIVND (reference sequence). Trimming took 7 bases from V and 2 from J, leaving 14 bases between them. This CDR3 is CASIGTPNNYGYTF. Written as DNA, the CDR3 is TGTGCCAGTATCGGGACACCAAACAACTATGGCTACACCTTC. Looking up the rest from reference TRBV19 and TRBJ1-2 gives the full variable domain: DGGITQSPKYLFRKEGQNVTLSCEQNLNHDAMYWYRQDPGQGLRLIYYSQIVNDFQKGDIAEGYSVSREKKESFPLTVTSAQKNPTAFYLCASIGTPNNYGYTFGSGTRLTVV.

The rearrangement links TRBV18 to TRBJ2-1; 10 bases line up with TRBD1. The germline V gene has CDR1 KGHSH and CDR2 LQKENI. The trim removed 3 bases at V and 16 bases at J, leaving 6 bases unmatched. The CDR3 length is 12 residues. In DNA form, the CDR3 reads TGTGCCAGCTCACCGAGGGGACAGGGGTTTTTCTTC. This translates into CASSPRGQGFFF.

The J gene is TRBJ2-4, the V gene TRBV28; a possible D gene is TRBD2 (7 bases). Trimming took off 2 bases at V and 6 bases at J, with 14 bases between the two ends. From germline, CDR1 is MDHEN and CDR2 SYDVKM. This CDR3 contains 15 residues. The CDR3 is CASSLSGAGVNIQYF. The CDR3 nucleotides read TGTGCCAGCAGTTTAAGCGGGGCAGGGGTAAACATTCAGTACTTC.

This clone came up a few times. The CDR3 bases are TGTGCCAGTCTGGAGATTTCCTACAATGAGCAGTTCTTC. This codes for CASLEISYNEQFF. The V call is TRBV2, the J call TRBJ2-1; no clear D. The CDR3 length is 13 residues. V was cut by 9 bases and J by 1 base, with 10 bases left in between. Germline V gene sequence: CDR1 SNHLY, CDR2 FYNNEI.

The rearrangement joins TRBV28 to TRBJ1-1; D may be TRBD1 (5 bases). The CDR3 length is 17 residues. Germline lookup yields CDR1 MDHEN and CDR2 SYDVKM. Trimming took 6 bases from V and 1 from J, leaving 21 bases between them. In DNA, the CDR3 is TGTGCCAGCAGGCTGACCGGGACTTTCTTTGAGAACACTGAAGCTTTCTTT. Translated, it gives CASRLTGTFFENTEAFF.

This sequence joins TRBV9 and TRBJ2-1, with 11 bases fitting TRBD1. Germline assignment: CDR1 SGDLS and CDR2 YYNGEE. The length of the CDR3 is 16 residues. V was clipped by 2 bases and J by 3 bases; unmatched bases: 4. CDR3 in DNA: TGTGCCAGCAGCGTCGCCGGGACAGGGGGCTACAATGAGCAGTTCTTC. Amino acid sequence: CASSVAGTGGYNEQFF.

The rearrangement joins TRBV19 to TRBJ2-3; D not resolved. This CDR3 contains 15 residues. Per the germline V gene, CDR1 is LNHDA and CDR2 is SQIVND (reference sequence). The V and J ends lost 3 bases and 6 bases respectively, with 16 bases between them. CDR3 region: CASSMRGLDADTQYF. The CDR3 bases are TGTGCCAGTAGTATGAGAGGTTTGGATGCGGATACGCAGTATTTT.

V gene TRBV30 combines with J gene TRBJ1-5; D is possibly TRBD1 (5 bases). Between the trimmed V and J ends, which lost 0 bases and 4 bases, there was a span of 13 bases. The CDR3 contains 15 residues. Looked up from germline, CDR1 is GTSNPN and CDR2 is SVGIG (reference sequence). The CDR3 here is CAWSVRAGTNQPQHF. In DNA, the CDR3 is TGTGCCTGGAGTGTCAGGGCGGGAACGAATCAGCCCCAGCATTTT.

This rearrangement joins TRBV6-5 to TRBJ2-3, with a tentative D call TRBD2 (7 bases). This CDR3 has 14 residues. The V gene's germline CDR1 is MNHEY and CDR2 SVGAGI. The V gene lost 7 bases and the J gene lost 2 bases, with 13 bases spanning the gap. This CDR3 reads CASTGGPTTDTQYF. The DNA of the CDR3 is TGTGCCAGCACCGGGGGGCCCACCACAGATACGCAGTATTTT.

This clone occurred once. This sequence joins TRBV5-1 and TRBJ2-3; 11 nucleotides align to TRBD2. This CDR3 spans 16 amino acids. The V gene's germline CDR1 is SGHRS and CDR2 YFSETQ. Trimming cost V 4 bases and J 2 bases; bases outside gene matches: 6. The CDR3 is CASSRGTSGITDTQYF. CDR3 coding DNA: TGCGCCAGCAGCCGGGGGACTAGCGGAATCACAGATACGCAGTATTTT.